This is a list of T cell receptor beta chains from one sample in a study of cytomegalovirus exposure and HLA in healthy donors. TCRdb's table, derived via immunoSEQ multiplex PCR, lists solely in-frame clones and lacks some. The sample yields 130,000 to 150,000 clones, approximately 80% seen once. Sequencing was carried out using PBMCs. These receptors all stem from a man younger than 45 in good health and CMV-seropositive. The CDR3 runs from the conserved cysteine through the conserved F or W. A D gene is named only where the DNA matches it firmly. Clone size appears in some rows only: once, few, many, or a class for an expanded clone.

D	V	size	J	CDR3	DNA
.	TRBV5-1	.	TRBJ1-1	CASSLDLQGTEAFF	TGCGCCAGCAGCTTGGACTTACAGGGCACTGAAGCTTTCTTT
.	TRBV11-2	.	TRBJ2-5	CASSLVFATQETQYF	TGTGCCAGCAGCTTAGTGTTTGCGACTCAAGAGACCCAGTACTTC
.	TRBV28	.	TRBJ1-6	CASRLSSYNSPLHF	TGTGCCAGCAGGCTGAGCTCCTATAATTCACCCCTCCACTTT
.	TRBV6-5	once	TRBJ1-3	CASIQGRNSGNTIYF	TGTGCCAGCATACAGGGACGGAACTCTGGAAACACCATATATTTT
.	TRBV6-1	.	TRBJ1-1	CASSADSSLGKAFF	TGTGCCAGCAGTGCGGACAGCTCGCTGGGGAAAGCTTTCTTT
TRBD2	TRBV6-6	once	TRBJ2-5	CASRNPGGGPETQYF	TGTGCCAGCAGGAACCCGGGGGGTGGACCAGAGACCCAGTACTTC
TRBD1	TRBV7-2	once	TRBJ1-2	CASSLGQGTSYTF	TGTGCCAGCAGCTTGGGACAGGGGACGAGCTACACCTTC
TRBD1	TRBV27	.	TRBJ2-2	CASSLWTGSGTGELFF	TGTGCCAGCAGTTTATGGACAGGGTCTGGCACCGGGGAGCTGTTTTTT
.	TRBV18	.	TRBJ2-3	CASLRDTSTDTQYF	TGTGCCAGCTTACGGGACACCAGCACAGATACGCAGTATTTT
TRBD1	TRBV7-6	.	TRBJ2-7	CASSPRQGNYEQYF	TGTGCCAGCAGCCCCCGACAGGGAAACTACGAGCAGTACTTC
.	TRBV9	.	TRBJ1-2	CASSVVGYGYTF	TGTGCCAGCAGCGTAGTCGGGTATGGCTACACCTTC
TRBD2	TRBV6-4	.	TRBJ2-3	CASSEYGGATDTQYF	TGTGCCAGCAGTGAATACGGGGGGGCCACAGATACGCAGTATTTT
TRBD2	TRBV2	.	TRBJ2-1	CASSPYTSGSNNEQFF	TGTGCCAGCAGTCCATACACTAGCGGGAGTAACAATGAGCAGTTCTTC
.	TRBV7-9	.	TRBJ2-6	CASSSAGLSNSGANVLTF	TGTGCCAGCAGTTCCGCGGGCCTTAGCAACTCTGGGGCCAACGTCCTGACTTTC
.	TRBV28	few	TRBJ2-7	CASNDTGSYEQYF	TGTGCCAGCAATGATACAGGATCTTACGAGCAGTACTTC
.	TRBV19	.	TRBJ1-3	CASSIDTYSGNTIYF	TGTGCCAGTAGTATAGACACCTACTCTGGAAACACCATATATTTT
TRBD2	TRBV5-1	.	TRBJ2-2	CASSYGLAGGTGELFF	TGCGCCAGCAGCTATGGACTAGCGGGAGGCACCGGGGAGCTGTTTTTT
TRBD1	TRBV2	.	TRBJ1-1	CASSGQGNTEAFF	TGTGCCAGCAGCGGACAGGGGAACACTGAAGCTTTCTTT
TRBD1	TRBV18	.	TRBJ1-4	CASSLGTGNGKLFF	TGTGCCAGCTCTCTCGGGACAGGGAACGGAAAACTGTTTTTT
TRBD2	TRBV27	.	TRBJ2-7	CASTFSGRRRYEQYF	TGTGCCAGCACCTTTAGCGGGAGGAGAAGATACGAGCAGTACTTC
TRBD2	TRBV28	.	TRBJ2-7	CASSQTSGGTYEQYF	TGTGCCAGCAGCCAAACTAGCGGGGGGACCTACGAGCAGTACTTC
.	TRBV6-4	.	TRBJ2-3	CASSTGETDTQYF	TGTGCCAGCAGTACAGGAGAGACAGATACGCAGTATTTT
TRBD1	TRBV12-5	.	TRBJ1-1	CASGLVRGSGTEAFF	TGTGCTAGTGGTTTGGTCAGGGGGAGTGGCACTGAAGCTTTCTTT
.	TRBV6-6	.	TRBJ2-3	CASKTWTDTQYF	TGTGCCAGCAAGACTTGGACAGATACGCAGTATTTT
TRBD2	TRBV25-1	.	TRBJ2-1	CASVLSLERGGYNEQFF	TGTGCCAGCGTCCTCTCATTAGAGCGGGGGGGTTACAATGAGCAGTTCTTC
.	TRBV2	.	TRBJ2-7	CASSESGVSSYEQYF	TGTGCCAGCAGTGAATCAGGGGTGAGCTCCTACGAGCAGTACTTC
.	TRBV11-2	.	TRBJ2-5	CASSLGGTLQETQYF	TGTGCCAGCAGCTTAGGGGGCACCCTACAAGAGACCCAGTACTTC
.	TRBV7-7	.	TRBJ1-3	CASSPDSLGTGNTIYF	TGTGCCAGCAGCCCGGACAGTTTAGGAACTGGAAACACCATATATTTT
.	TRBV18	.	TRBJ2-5	CASSPDGGRETQYF	TGTGCCAGCTCACCAGATGGGGGCCGAGAGACCCAGTACTTC
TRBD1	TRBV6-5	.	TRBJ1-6	CASSYSPGGNSPLHF	TGTGCCAGCAGTTACTCGCCAGGGGGTAATTCACCCCTCCACTTT
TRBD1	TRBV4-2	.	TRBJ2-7	CASSQDWYQGDEQYF	TGTGCCAGCAGCCAAGATTGGTACCAGGGGGACGAGCAGTACTTC
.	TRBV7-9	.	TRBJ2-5	CASSLVNPGLQETQYF	TGTGCCAGCAGCTTAGTGAACCCAGGACTCCAAGAGACCCAGTACTTC
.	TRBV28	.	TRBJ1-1	CASERGDTEAFF	TGTGCCAGTGAAAGGGGTGACACTGAAGCTTTCTTT
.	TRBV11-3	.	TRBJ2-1	CASSLRGGSYNEQFF	TGTGCCAGCAGCTTAAGGGGCGGCTCCTACAATGAGCAGTTCTTC
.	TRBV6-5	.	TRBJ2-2	CASSYDSGELFF	TGTGCCAGCAGTTACGACTCCGGGGAGCTGTTTTTT
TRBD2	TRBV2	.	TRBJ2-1	CASSDGSGRVSEQFF	TGTGCCAGCAGTGATGGCAGCGGGAGGGTAAGTGAGCAGTTCTTC
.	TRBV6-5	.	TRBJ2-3	CASSLGVATDTQYF	TGTGCCAGCAGTTTAGGGGTGGCCACAGATACGCAGTATTTT
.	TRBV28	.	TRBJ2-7	CASSRIRVLTDYEQYF	TGTGCCAGCAGCCGAATCCGGGTCCTAACCGACTACGAGCAGTACTTC
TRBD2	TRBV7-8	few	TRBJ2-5	CASSSGTIQETQYF	TGTGCCAGCAGCTCCGGGACTATTCAAGAGACCCAGTACTTC
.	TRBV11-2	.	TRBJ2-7	CASSPDSPGGKQYF	TGTGCCAGCAGCCCTGACTCCCCCGGCGGAAAGCAGTACTTC
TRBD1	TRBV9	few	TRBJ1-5	CASSVGTGGQPQHF	TGTGCCAGCAGCGTAGGGACAGGGGGACAGCCCCAGCATTTT
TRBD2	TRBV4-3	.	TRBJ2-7	CASSQDTPPGLAGIYEQYF	TGCGCCAGCAGCCAAGATACCCCCCCCGGACTAGCGGGGATCTACGAGCAGTACTTC
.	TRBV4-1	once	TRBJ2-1	CASSTLRGYNEQFF	TGCGCCAGCAGCACCTTACGGGGGTACAATGAGCAGTTCTTC
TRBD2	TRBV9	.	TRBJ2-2	CASSVNPRTSGIRGGELFF	TGTGCCAGCAGCGTTAACCCGAGGACTAGCGGGATACGGGGCGGGGAGCTGTTTTTT
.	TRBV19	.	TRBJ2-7	CASSRQFPYEQYF	TGTGCCAGTAGTAGACAGTTTCCCTACGAGCAGTACTTC